This T cell receptor (beta chain) derives from a study of shared clonotypes between healthy human individuals. The method was immunoSEQ multiplex PCR; TCRdb's version includes in-frame clones alone and lacks a portion of them. The sample has 190,000 or so clones, approximately 60% seen once. This clone has more than one count but fewer than ten. V trimming: 2 bases; J trimming: 6 bases; junction bases outside the gene matches: 0. CDR3 size: 14 residues. Germline V gene sequence: CDR1 MRHNA, CDR2 SNTAGT. V and J are TRBV6-4 and TRBJ2-1, with 11 bases fitting TRBD1. The sample taken for sequencing was memory CD4+ T cells sorted from blood. Subset described: CD45RA-negative fraction. The clonotype comes from a man aged 30-40 years in good health. CDR3 bases: TGTGCCAGCAGTGACGGGACAGGGGGCAATGAGCAGTTCTTC. Translated, it gives CASSDGTGGNEQFF.